This TCR beta chain is drawn from a study of blood T cell repertoires in COVID-19. Study context: The study drew acute and convalescent COVID-19 samples from the United States, Italy and Spain.

The protocol was immunoSEQ multiplex PCR, while the TCRdb copy is restricted to in-frame clones and leaves out a portion. This sample yields 400,000 to 550,000 clones, of which 80% to 90% are seen a single time; approximately 4.5% belongs to the top ten. Germline assignment: CDR1 MDHEN and CDR2 SYDVKM. Trimming removed 6 bases from V and 5 bases from J, with 16 bases in between. The CDR3 spans 14 residues. The V call is TRBV28, the J call TRBJ1-2, with D perhaps matching TRBD1 (6 bases). The clonotype originates from a woman aged 25-40 years with acute or convalescent COVID-19. The sequenced sample was peripheral blood. This CDR3 reads CASRNTGSGYGYTF. CDR3 bases: TGTGCCAGCAGGAACACAGGGTCCGGGTATGGCTACACCTTC.